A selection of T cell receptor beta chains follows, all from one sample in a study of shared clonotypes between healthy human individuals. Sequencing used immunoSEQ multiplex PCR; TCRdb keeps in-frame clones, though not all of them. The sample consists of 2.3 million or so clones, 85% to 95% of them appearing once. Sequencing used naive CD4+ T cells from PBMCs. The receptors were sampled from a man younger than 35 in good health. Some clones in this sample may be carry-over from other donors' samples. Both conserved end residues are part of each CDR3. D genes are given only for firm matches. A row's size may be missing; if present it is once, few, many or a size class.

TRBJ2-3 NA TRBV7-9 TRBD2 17 TGTGCCAGCAGCTACACCACGTCGGGGAGGGGCACAGATACGCAGTATTTT CASSYTTSGRGTDTQYF
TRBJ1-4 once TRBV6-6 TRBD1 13 TGTGCCAGCAGTTTGGACAGGGGGGAAAAACTGTTTTTT CASSLDRGEKLFF
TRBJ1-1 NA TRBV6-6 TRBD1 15 TGTGCCAGCAGTCCTTCGACAGGGGTGAACACTGAAGCTTTCTTT CASSPSTGVNTEAFF
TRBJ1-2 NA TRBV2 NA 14 TGTGCCAGCAGTATTACTCGGACTAACTATGGCTACACCTTC CASSITRTNYGYTF
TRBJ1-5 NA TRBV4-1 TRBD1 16 TGCGCCAGCAGCCATCTCCACAGGGGACGAAATCAGCCCCAGCATTTT CASSHLHRGRNQPQHF
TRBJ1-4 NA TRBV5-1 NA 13 TGCGCCAGCAGCTTGTCAAGTAATGAAAAACTGTTTTTT CASSLSSNEKLFF
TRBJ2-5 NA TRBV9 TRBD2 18 TGTGCCAGCAGCGGACCATTCGGACTAGCGGGGGAGTGGGAGACCCAGTACTTC CASSGPFGLAGEWETQYF
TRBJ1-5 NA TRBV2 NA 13 TGTGCCAGCAGTGTGAAGGGGGATCAGCCCCAGCATTTT CASSVKGDQPQHF
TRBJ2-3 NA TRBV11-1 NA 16 TGTGCCAGCAGCTTAGGGGACTTCCTGAGCACAGATACGCAGTATTTT CASSLGDFLSTDTQYF
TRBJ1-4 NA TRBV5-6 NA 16 TGTGCCAGCAGCCCCCGGACCGCTCCCTCAACCGAAAAACTGTTTTTT CASSPRTAPSTEKLFF
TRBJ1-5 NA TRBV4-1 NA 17 TGCGCCAGCAGCCAAGAACGGGCAGGGAAAAACAATCAGCCCCAGCATTTT CASSQERAGKNNQPQHF
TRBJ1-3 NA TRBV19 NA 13 TGTGCCAGTAGAAAGGGTGGCGGAAACACCATATATTTT CASRKGGGNTIYF
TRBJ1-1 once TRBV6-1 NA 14 TGTGCCAGCACCACCCCGGGGGCAATCCCTGAAGCTTTCTTT CASTTPGAIPEAFF
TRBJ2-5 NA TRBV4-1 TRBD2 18 TGCGCCAGCAGCCAAGATCCCCGACTAGCGGGAGTGGGGGAGACCCAGTACTTC CASSQDPRLAGVGETQYF